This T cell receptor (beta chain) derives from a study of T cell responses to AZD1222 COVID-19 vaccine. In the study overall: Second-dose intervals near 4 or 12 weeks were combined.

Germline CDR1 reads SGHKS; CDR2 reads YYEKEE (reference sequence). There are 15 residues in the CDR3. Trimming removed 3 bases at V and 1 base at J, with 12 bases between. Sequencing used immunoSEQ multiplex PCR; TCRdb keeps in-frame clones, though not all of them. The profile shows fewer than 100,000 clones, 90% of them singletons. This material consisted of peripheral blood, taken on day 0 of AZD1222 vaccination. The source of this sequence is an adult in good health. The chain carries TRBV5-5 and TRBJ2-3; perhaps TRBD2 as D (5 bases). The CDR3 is CASSSLLSGTDTQYF. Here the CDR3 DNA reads TGTGCCAGCAGCTCACTCCTTAGCGGCACAGATACGCAGTATTTT.